The rows below give T cell receptor beta chains drawn from one sample of a study of T cells after somatic rescue of genetic block. Produced via immunoSEQ multiplex PCR; TCRdb's table is partial and in-frame only. The data contain approximately 88,000 clones, approximately 90% of them singletons. Sequenced sample: peripheral blood mononuclear cells (PBMCs). The source is a woman aged 18-29 years. CDR3s include the opening cysteine and the closing phenylalanine or tryptophan. The D gene is left open where the match is weak. Clone size is stated in some rows and not others, as once, few, many or a class when expanded.

d_gene: NA; j_gene: TRBJ2-3; len: 15; v_gene: TRBV13; abundance: NA; CDR3nt: TGTGCCAGCAGCTTAGGCCCCAGATCGGGAGATACGCAGTATTTT; CDR3aa: CASSLGPRSGDTQYF
d_gene: NA; j_gene: TRBJ2-3; len: 14; v_gene: TRBV19; abundance: NA; CDR3nt: TGTGCCAGTAGCCTCTCCCTCAGGGAAGATACGCAGTATTTT; CDR3aa: CASSLSLREDTQYF
d_gene: NA; j_gene: TRBJ2-3; len: 12; v_gene: TRBV7-2; abundance: NA; CDR3nt: TGTGCCAGCAGCTCGTTCACAGATACGCAGTATTTT; CDR3aa: CASSSFTDTQYF
d_gene: NA; j_gene: TRBJ1-1; len: 15; v_gene: TRBV9; abundance: NA; CDR3nt: TGTGCCAGCAGCGTAGGCGGGGGGCAGAACACTGAAGCTTTCTTT; CDR3aa: CASSVGGGQNTEAFF
d_gene: NA; j_gene: TRBJ1-3; len: 13; v_gene: TRBV11-2; abundance: NA; CDR3nt: TGTGCCAGCAGCTTAGATCTAACTTCAGGGGTGTATTTT; CDR3aa: CASSLDLTSGVYF
d_gene: NA; j_gene: TRBJ2-3; len: 14; v_gene: TRBV19; abundance: NA; CDR3nt: TGTGCCAGTAGTATAGGACATAGCACAGATACGCAGTATTTT; CDR3aa: CASSIGHSTDTQYF
d_gene: TRBD2; j_gene: TRBJ2-1; len: 16; v_gene: TRBV7-6; abundance: NA; CDR3nt: TGTGCCAGCAGCGCCCTAGGGAGCGGGAGGTACAATGAGCAGTTCTTC; CDR3aa: CASSALGSGRYNEQFF
d_gene: TRBD2; j_gene: TRBJ2-1; len: 16; v_gene: TRBV13; abundance: once; CDR3nt: TGTGCCAGCAGTCGTAGCGGGAGGGACTCCTACAATGAGCAGTTCTTC; CDR3aa: CASSRSGRDSYNEQFF
d_gene: TRBD1; j_gene: TRBJ1-1; len: 16; v_gene: TRBV2; abundance: NA; CDR3nt: TGTGCCAGCAGTGCCCCCCAGGGGGCGGGGAACACTGAAGCTTTCTTT; CDR3aa: CASSAPQGAGNTEAFF
d_gene: NA; j_gene: TRBJ1-1; len: 13; v_gene: TRBV28; abundance: NA; CDR3nt: TGTGCCAGCAGTTTACTTGCTATCGCTGAAGCTTTCTTT; CDR3aa: CASSLLAIAEAFF
d_gene: TRBD2; j_gene: TRBJ2-3; len: 17; v_gene: TRBV5-1; abundance: NA; CDR3nt: TGCGCCAGCAGCCCTGGAAGCCTAGCGGGGGGCAGGGATACGCAGTATTTT; CDR3aa: CASSPGSLAGGRDTQYF
d_gene: NA; j_gene: TRBJ1-5; len: 13; v_gene: TRBV27; abundance: NA; CDR3nt: TGTGCCAGCAGTTTGTTTAAGCATCAGCCCCAGCATTTT; CDR3aa: CASSLFKHQPQHF
d_gene: TRBD1; j_gene: TRBJ2-3; len: 14; v_gene: TRBV5-1; abundance: NA; CDR3nt: TGCGCCAGCAGCTTGCGACAGGGGCACGATACGCAGTATTTT; CDR3aa: CASSLRQGHDTQYF
d_gene: TRBD2; j_gene: TRBJ2-5; len: 15; v_gene: TRBV29-1; abundance: NA; CDR3nt: TGCAGCGTTGGGGGAGCGGGAGGGTACCAAGAGACCCAGTACTTC; CDR3aa: CSVGGAGGYQETQYF
d_gene: TRBD1; j_gene: TRBJ2-5; len: 14; v_gene: TRBV5-5; abundance: NA; CDR3nt: TGTGCCAGCAGCTACAGGACAGGGGACGAGACCCAGTACTTC; CDR3aa: CASSYRTGDETQYF
d_gene: TRBD2; j_gene: TRBJ2-2; len: 17; v_gene: TRBV5-1; abundance: NA; CDR3nt: TGCGCCAGCAGCTTGACTAGCGGGAGGGAGAACACCGGGGAGCTGTTTTTT; CDR3aa: CASSLTSGRENTGELFF
d_gene: TRBD1; j_gene: TRBJ2-3; len: 12; v_gene: TRBV6-5; abundance: once; CDR3nt: TGTGCCAGCAGGACAGGGGGGGATACGCAGTATTTT; CDR3aa: CASRTGGDTQYF
d_gene: NA; j_gene: TRBJ1-2; len: 15; v_gene: TRBV15; abundance: NA; CDR3nt: TGTGCCACCAGCAGAGATTGGACGCGGGACTATGGCTACACCTTC; CDR3aa: CATSRDWTRDYGYTF
d_gene: TRBD2; j_gene: TRBJ2-7; len: 14; v_gene: TRBV28; abundance: NA; CDR3nt: TGTGCCAGCAGTTCCGCGGGAGGCGTCTACGAGCAGTACTTC; CDR3aa: CASSSAGGVYEQYF
d_gene: NA; j_gene: TRBJ1-1; len: 14; v_gene: TRBV27; abundance: NA; CDR3nt: TGTGCCAGCAGACCCGGGACTTCTAACACTGAAGCTTTCTTT; CDR3aa: CASRPGTSNTEAFF
d_gene: TRBD1; j_gene: TRBJ2-7; len: 15; v_gene: TRBV28; abundance: NA; CDR3nt: TGTGCCAGCAGCCCTCCCGGGACAGGGCGATCCGAGCAGTACTTC; CDR3aa: CASSPPGTGRSEQYF
d_gene: TRBD2; j_gene: TRBJ2-1; len: 15; v_gene: TRBV7-3; abundance: NA; CDR3nt: TGTGCCAGCAGCTCGTCTAGCGGAACCTACAATGAGCAGTTCTTC; CDR3aa: CASSSSSGTYNEQFF
d_gene: TRBD1; j_gene: TRBJ2-2; len: 17; v_gene: TRBV7-8; abundance: NA; CDR3nt: TGTGCCAGCAGCTTAGGACAGGGCCGAGTGGGGGCCGGGGAGCTGTTTTTT; CDR3aa: CASSLGQGRVGAGELFF
d_gene: TRBD1; j_gene: TRBJ1-1; len: 15; v_gene: TRBV4-1; abundance: once; CDR3nt: TGCGCCAGCAGCCATTCCCCCGGGACAGGGACTGGGGCTTTCTTT; CDR3aa: CASSHSPGTGTGAFF
d_gene: TRBD2; j_gene: TRBJ2-3; len: 16; v_gene: TRBV7-3; abundance: once; CDR3nt: TGTGCCAGCAGAAGGCTAGCGGGAGGCCCCACAGATACGCAGTATTTT; CDR3aa: CASRRLAGGPTDTQYF
d_gene: NA; j_gene: TRBJ2-2; len: 13; v_gene: TRBV9; abundance: NA; CDR3nt: TGTGCCAGCAGCGTAGCGGAGACCGGGGAGCTGTTTTTT; CDR3aa: CASSVAETGELFF
d_gene: TRBD2; j_gene: TRBJ2-1; len: 16; v_gene: TRBV7-9; abundance: NA; CDR3nt: TGTGCCAGCAGCCCCTCCCTGCGGGAGGGCCGGGATGAGCAGTTCTTC; CDR3aa: CASSPSLREGRDEQFF
d_gene: TRBD1; j_gene: TRBJ2-7; len: 15; v_gene: TRBV5-1; abundance: NA; CDR3nt: TGCGCCAGCAGCACCCGACAGGGGGGGACCTACGAGCAGTACTTC; CDR3aa: CASSTRQGGTYEQYF
d_gene: NA; j_gene: TRBJ2-6; len: 14; v_gene: TRBV7-8; abundance: NA; CDR3nt: TGTGCCAGCAGCTTGTTAGTAGGGGCCAACGTCCTGACTTTC; CDR3aa: CASSLLVGANVLTF
d_gene: NA; j_gene: TRBJ2-1; len: 12; v_gene: TRBV5-4; abundance: NA; CDR3nt: TGTGCCAGCAGCCCGGACACCAATGAGCAGTTCTTC; CDR3aa: CASSPDTNEQFF
d_gene: NA; j_gene: TRBJ2-3; len: 12; v_gene: TRBV18; abundance: NA; CDR3nt: TGTGCCAGCTCCTCCGCCCAAGATACGCAGTATTTT; CDR3aa: CASSSAQDTQYF
d_gene: TRBD1; j_gene: TRBJ1-1; len: 14; v_gene: TRBV5-6; abundance: NA; CDR3nt: TGTGCCAGCAGCTGGGACAGGAGGGCCACTGAAGCTTTCTTT; CDR3aa: CASSWDRRATEAFF
d_gene: NA; j_gene: TRBJ1-1; len: 15; v_gene: TRBV19; abundance: NA; CDR3nt: TGTGCCAGTAGTCCTCTCACAACAGCGAACACTGAAGCTTTCTTT; CDR3aa: CASSPLTTANTEAFF
d_gene: TRBD2; j_gene: TRBJ2-1; len: 15; v_gene: TRBV6-5; abundance: NA; CDR3nt: TGTGCCAGCAGTTCCCTAGCGGGAGTCAGGAATGAGCAGTTCTTC; CDR3aa: CASSSLAGVRNEQFF
d_gene: TRBD2; j_gene: TRBJ2-1; len: 21; v_gene: TRBV28; abundance: many; CDR3nt: TGTGCCAGCAGTTTATGGGAGGGGAGGACTAGCGGACCTCAACACTACAATGAGCAGTTCTTC; CDR3aa: CASSLWEGRTSGPQHYNEQFF
d_gene: NA; j_gene: TRBJ1-2; len: 14; v_gene: TRBV27; abundance: NA; CDR3nt: TGTGCCAGCAACTCAAAGACAGACCCAGGGGGCTACACCTTC; CDR3aa: CASNSKTDPGGYTF
d_gene: TRBD2; j_gene: TRBJ2-1; len: 13; v_gene: TRBV11-3; abundance: once; CDR3nt: TGTGCCAGCAGCTTAGAAAGTGGGGGACTAGATTTCTTC; CDR3aa: CASSLESGGLDFF
d_gene: NA; j_gene: TRBJ1-3; len: 14; v_gene: TRBV29-1; abundance: NA; CDR3nt: TGCAGCGTTGAGGGTCACCTCTCTGGAAACACCATATATTTT; CDR3aa: CSVEGHLSGNTIYF
d_gene: NA; j_gene: TRBJ1-2; len: 17; v_gene: TRBV5-6; abundance: NA; CDR3nt: TGTGCCAGCAGCTTGAATCGGTGGACAGCCTATCACTATGGCTACACCTTC; CDR3aa: CASSLNRWTAYHYGYTF
d_gene: NA; j_gene: TRBJ2-6; len: 17; v_gene: TRBV7-6; abundance: NA; CDR3nt: TGTGCCAGCAGGAGGGGGGTACTTAGCTCTGGGGCCAACGTCCTGACTTTC; CDR3aa: CASRRGVLSSGANVLTF
d_gene: NA; j_gene: TRBJ1-2; len: 11; v_gene: TRBV10-3; abundance: NA; CDR3nt: TGTGCCACCCCCGGTTCGAATGGCTACACCTTC; CDR3aa: CATPGSNGYTF
d_gene: NA; j_gene: TRBJ2-4; len: 12; v_gene: TRBV30; abundance: NA; CDR3nt: TGTGCCTGGAGTGTACATCCAAACATTCAGTACTTC; CDR3aa: CAWSVHPNIQYF
d_gene: NA; j_gene: TRBJ1-1; len: 12; v_gene: TRBV6-5; abundance: NA; CDR3nt: TGTGCCAGCACTCGACCCCCAGGCGAAGCTTTCTTT; CDR3aa: CASTRPPGEAFF
d_gene: NA; j_gene: TRBJ2-1; len: 13; v_gene: TRBV18; abundance: NA; CDR3nt: TGTGCCAGCTCACCGCGAGGTATCAATGAGCAGTTCTTC; CDR3aa: CASSPRGINEQFF
d_gene: TRBD2; j_gene: TRBJ2-1; len: 15; v_gene: TRBV27; abundance: NA; CDR3nt: TGTGCCAGCAGGGCGATGAGCGGGGGGTACAATGAGCAGTTCTTC; CDR3aa: CASRAMSGGYNEQFF
d_gene: TRBD2; j_gene: TRBJ2-4; len: 17; v_gene: TRBV5-4; abundance: once; CDR3nt: TGTGCCAGCAGACCGGGACCTTCGGGAGGGCCCAAAAACATTCAGTACTTC; CDR3aa: CASRPGPSGGPKNIQYF
d_gene: NA; j_gene: TRBJ2-5; len: 12; v_gene: TRBV28; abundance: once; CDR3nt: TGTGCCAGCAGTTTGGTCCAAGAGACCCAGTACTTC; CDR3aa: CASSLVQETQYF